The next 31 T cell receptor beta chains were all read from a single sample in a study of neurological immune-mediated disorders. Time point specified: longitudinal time-point 1 (baseline). Each CDR3 protein gets one entry after TCRdb re-called the 5' RACE reads with MiXCR. The profile shows some 68,000 distinct CDR3 sequences, around 13% of them singletons. Sequencing was done on a sample of PBMCs. Source of these receptors: a female donor with HTLV-1-associated myelopathy (HAM/TSP).

The sample holds many counts of this clonotype. The V call is TRBV10-3, the J call TRBJ2-1; TRBD2 matches at 10 bases. The CDR3 is made up of 15 amino acids. Germline V gene lookup returns CDR1 ENHRY and CDR2 SYGVKD. V lost 5 bases, J lost 4 bases, and 5 bases stayed unmatched. CDR3 in DNA: TGTGCCATCAGTCCTACTAGCGGGGCGTACAATGAGCAGTTCTTC. It yields the protein CAISPTSGAYNEQFF.

The table lists this clonotype with many counts. The V call is TRBV6-5, the J call TRBJ1-2, with D possibly matching TRBD1 (6 bases). CDR1 and CDR2 (germline): MNHEY, SVGAGI. V lost 8 bases, J lost 4 bases, and 14 bases lay in between. The CDR3 is made up of 13 amino acids. The CDR3 nucleotides are TGTGCCAGCGGACCCCGGACAGCCTATGGCTACACCTTC. It codes for CASGPRTAYGYTF.

This clonotype appeared many times. V gene TRBV20-1 combines with J gene TRBJ1-5; D not resolved. Per the germline V gene, CDR1 is DFQATT and CDR2 is SNEGSKA (reference sequence). The CDR3 is made up of 15 amino acids. Trimming took off 1 base at V and 5 bases at J, with 15 bases between the two ends. The CDR3 DNA reads as TGCAGTGCTAGAGCGACTGTCGGCCGTCATCAGCCCCAGCATTTT. Translation: CSARATVGRHQPQHF.

In this sample, this clonotype turned up many times. The genes are TRBV6-2 or TRBV6-3 and TRBJ2-1; tentative D call: TRBD2 (5 bases). CDR3 length equals 13 residues. Trimming took off 6 bases at V and 5 bases at J, with 11 bases between the two ends. Germline V lookup: CDR1 MNHEY, CDR2 SVGEGT. CDR3 residues: CASRSSLNNEQFF. CDR3 nucleotide sequence: TGTGCCAGCAGATCTAGCTTGAACAATGAGCAGTTCTTC.

This clonotype was observed at least ten times. V and J are TRBV9 and TRBJ2-6; maybe TRBD1 (6 bases). The V and J ends lost 0 bases and 0 bases respectively, with 13 bases between them. Germline V gene data show CDR1 as SGDLS and CDR2 as YYNGEE. CDR3 length equals 18 residues. The DNA for the CDR3 is TGTGCCAGCAGCGTAGCGCCCGACAGGACCTCTGGGGCCAACGTCCTGACTTTC. This gives the protein CASSVAPDRTSGANVLTF. The full variable domain, its missing parts supplied by reference TRBV9 and TRBJ2-6, is DSGVTQTPKHLITATGQRVTLRCSPRSGDLSVYWYQQSLDQGLQFLIQYYNGEERAKGNILERFSAQQFPDLHSELNLSSLELGDSALYFCASSVAPDRTSGANVLTFGAGSRLTVL.

With regard to this clonotype: Since a much larger clone is just one base distant, this may be a read error. V is TRBV2 and J is TRBJ2-1; 7 nucleotides match TRBD2. Per the germline V gene, CDR1 is SNHLY and CDR2 is FYNNEI. The CDR3 covers 16 residues. CDR3 sequence reads: CVSSERRGVPDNEQFF. The CDR3 nucleotides read TGTGTCAGCAGTGAACGTCGGGGGGTTCCGGACAATGAGCAGTTCTTC.

This clonotype was seen ten or more times. The gene calls are TRBV4-1 and TRBJ1-2; D is unresolved. V was trimmed by 0 bases and J by 6 bases, leaving 11 bases between them. This CDR3 is built from 14 residues. Per the germline V gene, CDR1 is MGHRA and CDR2 is YSYEKL. The CDR3 reads CASSQDGSRNGYTF. In DNA form, the CDR3 reads TGCGCCAGCAGCCAAGATGGTAGCAGGAATGGCTACACCTTC.

This clonotype has at least ten counts. V is TRBV7-9 and J is TRBJ2-1; D uncertain. The CDR3 length is 14 residues. Germline V lookup: CDR1 SEHNR, CDR2 FQNEAQ (reference sequence). V lost 1 base, J lost 9 bases, and 13 bases lay in between. The CDR3 protein is CASSLVASSFEQFF. In DNA form, the CDR3 reads TGTGCCAGCAGCTTAGTAGCTAGTTCTTTTGAGCAGTTCTTC. The variable domain in full, with the rest retrieved from reference TRBV7-9 and TRBJ2-1, is DTGVSQNPRHKITKRGQNVTFRCDPISEHNRLYWYRQTLGQGPEFLTYFQNEAQLEKSRLLSDRFSAERPKGSFSTLEIQRTEQGDSAMYLCASSLVASSFEQFFGPGTRLTVL.

This clonotype was found a few times. The rearrangement uses TRBV27 and TRBJ1-5; D possibly corresponds to TRBD1 (6 bases). The CDR3 runs 15 residues. V lost 7 bases, J lost 1 base, and 14 bases lay in between. CDR1 MNHEY and CDR2 SMNVEV come from the germline V gene (reference sequence). CDR3 sequence: CASKSRQASNQPQHF. As DNA, the CDR3 is TGTGCCAGCAAATCCCGACAGGCCAGCAATCAGCCCCAGCATTTT.

This clonotype was observed at least ten times. The genes are TRBV5-1 and TRBJ2-7; 8 bases match TRBD1. CDR1 and CDR2 (germline): SGHRS, YFSETQ. The CDR3 spans 15 residues. The V segment lost 4 bases and the J segment 2 bases; nucleotides outside the gene matches: 8. The CDR3 loop is CASSPPTGAPYEQYF. DNA for the CDR3: TGCGCCAGCAGCCCCCCGACAGGGGCCCCCTACGAGCAGTACTTC.

This clonotype occurred many times. The rearrangement joins TRBV28 to TRBJ2-7; no reliable D call. The CDR3 consists of 15 residues. Deletions cut 3 bases from V and 7 bases from J, with 19 bases between. CDR1 and CDR2 (germline): MDHEN, SYDVKM. CDR3 loop: CASSFVTGLGREQYF. CDR3 DNA: TGTGCCAGCAGTTTTGTAACGGGTCTGGGTCGTGAGCAGTACTTC. The variable domain in full, completed from reference TRBV28 and TRBJ2-7, reads DVKVTQSSRYLVKRTGEKVFLECVQDMDHENMFWYRQDPGLGLRLIYFSYDVKMKEKGDIPEGYSVSREKKERFSLILESASTNQTSMYLCASSFVTGLGREQYFGPGTRLTVT.

This clonotype has a count of ten or more. This sequence joins TRBV4-2 and TRBJ1-5; D remains ambiguous. The CDR3 is made up of 13 amino acids. V lost 3 bases and J lost 8, with 11 bases in between. Germline CDR1 reads LGHNA; CDR2 reads YNFKEQ. CDR3 bases: TGTGCCAGCAGCCAGTCCCAAGGGAAGCCCCAGCATTTT. It translates to CASSQSQGKPQHF.

This clonotype came up many times. CDR3 DNA sequence: TGCAGTGCTAGTTTCGGGACAGGGATCTACGAGCAGTACTTC. Encoded protein: CSASFGTGIYEQYF. This rearrangement joins TRBV20-1 to TRBJ2-7; 9 positions agree with TRBD1. Unmatched junction bases numbered 6, after V lost 3 bases and J lost 3 bases. The CDR3 is made up of 14 amino acids. CDR1 is DFQATT and CDR2 is SNEGSKA in the germline V gene (reference sequence).

This clonotype has a count of ten or more. The V gene is TRBV3-1, the J gene TRBJ2-2; perhaps D is TRBD1 or TRBD2 (5 bases each). Germline V gene sequence: CDR1 LGHDT, CDR2 YNNKEL (reference sequence). V was shortened by 3 bases and J by 4 bases, with 18 bases between the two germline ends. The CDR3 is 17 amino acids. The DNA of the CDR3 is TGTGCCAGCAGCCAGGCTACGGGGTACAGGAGCACCGGGGAGCTGTTTTTT. Translated, it gives CASSQATGYRSTGELFF. Full variable domain (rest looked up from reference TRBV3-1 and TRBJ2-2): DTAVSQTPKYLVTQMGNDKSIKCEQNLGHDTMYWYKQDSKKFLKIMFSYNNKELIINETVPNRFSPKSPDKAHLNLHINSLELGDSAVYFCASSQATGYRSTGELFFGEGSRLTVL.

This clonotype was counted ten times or more. The rearrangement uses TRBV7-9 and TRBJ2-3; no definite D call. V gave up 2 bases and J gave up 0 bases, with 12 bases separating them. Germline values: CDR1 SEHNR, CDR2 FQNEAQ (reference sequence). The CDR3 length is 16 residues. CDR3: CASSLFKGRSTDTQYF. CDR3 in DNA: TGTGCCAGCAGCTTATTTAAGGGAAGAAGCACAGATACGCAGTATTTT. The full variable domain, in which reference TRBV7-9 and TRBJ2-3 provide the parts outside the CDR3, is DTGVSQNPRHKITKRGQNVTFRCDPISEHNRLYWYRQTLGQGPEFLTYFQNEAQLEKSRLLSDRFSAERPKGSFSTLEIQRTEQGDSAMYLCASSLFKGRSTDTQYFGPGTRLTVL.

This clonotype was counted at least ten times. The chain joins TRBV2 to TRBJ2-5, with D tentatively TRBD2 (7 bases). The germline V and J ends were trimmed by 3 bases and 1 base, with 12 bases remaining between them. This CDR3 region has 15 residues. Germline assignment: CDR1 SNHLY and CDR2 FYNNEI. CDR3 sequence (DNA): TGTGCCAGCAGTGATGCGGGGGCCCCCCAAGAGACCCAGTACTTC. Translated: CASSDAGAPQETQYF.

As regards this clonotype: A much more abundant neighbour one base away suggests this may be a read error. This chain links TRBV20-1 with TRBJ2-3, with TRBD2 as a possible D gene (7 bases). The CDR3 totals 13 residues. Germline-derived CDR1 and CDR2 are DFQATT and SNEGSKA (reference sequence). CDR3: CSTGLEGGDTQYF. In DNA form, the CDR3 reads TGCAGCACCGGACTAGAGGGGGGAGATACGCAGTATTTT.

In the case of this clonotype: One base away lies a much larger clone, so this may be a sequencing read error. The chain joins TRBV27 to TRBJ2-6; no clear D. Germline V gene sequence: CDR1 MNHEY, CDR2 SMNVEV (reference sequence). V gave up 8 bases and J gave up 2 bases, with 7 bases separating them. The CDR3 extends over 13 amino acids. The CDR3 protein is CASGKAGANVLTF. In nucleotides, the CDR3 is TGTGCCAGCGGAAAAGCTGGGGCCAACGTCCTGACTTTC. Complete variable domain (other parts from reference TRBV27 and TRBJ2-6): EAQVTQNPRYLITVTGKKLTVTCSQNMNHEYMSWYRQDPGLGLRQIYYSMNVEVTDKGDVPEGYKVSRKEKRNFPLILESPSPNQTSLYFCASGKAGANVLTFGAGSRLTVL.

Details on this clonotype: Given a much more abundant clone one base away, this may be a read error. The genes are TRBV12-3 or TRBV12-4 and TRBJ2-5, with 11 nucleotides matching TRBD1. The CDR3 extends over 15 amino acids. The V segment lost 10 bases and the J segment 5 bases; nucleotides outside the gene matches: 12. The CDR3 DNA reads TGTGCCAACAGCTTCGGACAGGGGGCGAGGGAGACCCAGTACTTC. Amino acids: CANSFGQGARETQYF.

This clonotype has a count of ten or more. The genes are TRBV5-1 and TRBJ2-1, with 8 bases identical to TRBD1. From germline, CDR1 is SGHRS and CDR2 YFSETQ. The CDR3 consists of 15 residues. The trim removed 0 bases at V and 6 bases at J, leaving 5 bases unmatched. CDR3 sequence (DNA): TGCGCCAGCAGCTTGGGGACAGGGTGGCGCAATGAGCAGTTCTTC. Its protein product is CASSLGTGWRNEQFF.

This clonotype was picked up a small number of times. Germline and junction disagree at one end, which may indicate a read error. The chain combines TRBV20-1 with TRBJ1-5; D may be TRBD1 (6 bases). The length of the CDR3 is 18 residues. The V gene's germline CDR1 is DFQATT and CDR2 SNEGSKA (reference sequence). In DNA form, the CDR3 reads TGCAGTGCTCCCAACCCCAATAAAGCCACAGGGCTCAATCAGCCCCAGCTTTTT. It specifies CSAPNPNKATGLNQPQLF.

In its sample, this clonotype was seen many times. CDR3 coding DNA: TGTGCCAGCAGCGCGCCTCGCAATGAGCAGTTCTTC. Encoded protein: CASSAPRNEQFF. The chain couples TRBV5-6 to TRBJ2-1; D remains ambiguous. The CDR3 spans 12 residues. The V gene lost 4 bases and the J gene lost 6 bases, with 8 bases spanning the gap. Germline V lookup: CDR1 SGHDT, CDR2 YYEEEE.

This clonotype was detected once. The chain employs TRBV27 and TRBJ2-7; D gene uncertain. The CDR3 totals 13 residues. The V end lost 5 bases, the J end lost 0 bases, and 8 bases lay between the germline ends. In germline, CDR1 is MNHEY, CDR2 SMNVEV (reference sequence). The CDR3 is CASSLRVSYEQYF. The CDR3 bases are TGTGCCAGCAGTCTCAGAGTCTCCTACGAGCAGTACTTC.

Regarding this clonotype: Here the CDR3 omits its conserved ending phenylalanine or tryptophan, so a read error is the likely source. The chain carries TRBV11-2 and TRBJ2-1; 11 nucleotides align to TRBD2. CDR1 SGHAT and CDR2 FQNNGV come from the germline V gene. The CDR3 totals 16 residues. V was clipped by 10 bases and J by 4 bases; unmatched bases: 12. CDR3 nucleotide sequence: TGTGCCAACAGACTTAGCGGGGGGGATTTTTACAATGAGCAGTTCTTA. Translating it yields CANRLSGGDFYNEQFL.

This chain uses TRBV3-1 with TRBJ2-1; TRBD2 is a possible D gene (7 bases). The length of the CDR3 is 11 residues. Trimming shortened V by 8 bases and J by 14 bases, and 16 bases separated the two germline ends. The germline V gene encodes CDR1 LGHDT and CDR2 YNNKEL (reference sequence). CDR3: CASQGRGQEFF. The CDR3 DNA reads TGTGCCAGCCAAGGGCGGGGGCAGGAGTTCTTC.

This clonotype was detected many times. The V and J genes are TRBV20-1 and TRBJ2-7, with D tentatively TRBD2 (6 bases). The CDR3 contains 15 residues. V lost 4 bases and J 3 bases, leaving 19 bases between the germline ends. Germline V gene data show CDR1 as DFQATT and CDR2 as SNEGSKA (reference sequence). In nucleotides, the CDR3 is TGCAGTGCTAAATGGTGGGGGACTGGGAACTACGAGCAGTACTTC. Protein: CSAKWWGTGNYEQYF.

In this sample, this clonotype turned up many times. The CDR3 coding sequence is TGTGCCAGCAGTTTGGTGGGGGGTGGAGGCGCTCGGCAGTTCTTC. It encodes CASSLVGGGGARQFF. This chain uses TRBV28 with TRBJ2-1; D perhaps matches TRBD2 (6 bases). This CDR3 comprises 15 residues. The germline gives CDR1 MDHEN, CDR2 SYDVKM. V was pared by 3 bases and J by 12 bases, with 21 bases between.

This clonotype was picked up many times. The genes are TRBV5-5 and TRBJ2-7; 9 positions agree with TRBD1. V lost 4 bases to trimming and J lost 1 base; unmatched junction nucleotides: 12. The CDR3 has 17 amino acids. CDR1 and CDR2 from the germline V gene are SGHKS and YYEKEE (reference sequence). The CDR3 sequence is CASSPDRGTSGSYEQYF. The CDR3 nucleotides read TGTGCCAGCAGCCCGGACAGGGGAACGTCGGGGTCCTACGAGCAGTACTTC. Together with reference TRBV5-5 and TRBJ2-7, the CDR3 gives the full variable domain: DAGVTQSPTHLIKTRGQQVTLRCSPISGHKSVSWYQQVLGQGPQFIFQYYEKEERGRGNFPDRFSARQFPNYSSELNVNALLLGDSALYLCASSPDRGTSGSYEQYFGPGTRLTVT.

This clonotype was detected many times. V usage is TRBV5-1 and J usage is TRBJ2-5; TRBD1 might be the D (5 bases). The CDR3 spans 15 residues. Germline lookup yields CDR1 SGHRS and CDR2 YFSETQ. Trimming removed 4 bases at V and 3 bases at J, with 16 bases between. CDR3 sequence: CASSPTDGAKETQYF. The CDR3 bases are TGCGCCAGCAGCCCCACGGATGGGGCCAAAGAGACCCAGTACTTC.

The chain combines TRBV20-1 with TRBJ2-3; TRBD2 aligns across 9 bases. From germline, CDR1 is DFQATT and CDR2 SNEGSKA (reference sequence). The CDR3 spans 15 residues. Trimming removed 3 bases from V and 2 bases from J; junction bases left unmatched: 6. Written as DNA, the CDR3 is TGCAGTGCTAGCCTCCTAGCGGGGTCCACAGATACGCAGTATTTT. It yields the protein CSASLLAGSTDTQYF.

This clonotype was found many times. The chain employs TRBV7-2 and TRBJ2-3, with 15 bases matching TRBD2. CDR1 is SGHTA, CDR2 FQGNSA, per germline. CDR3 size: 18 residues. Trimming at V came to 4 bases and at J to 6 bases, leaving 11 bases not matched to a gene. The CDR3 DNA reads TGTGCCAGCAGCTCCCCTCCTGGGACTAGCGGGGGGATGGATACGCAGTATTTT. Translating it yields CASSSPPGTSGGMDTQYF.